The rows below give T cell receptor beta chains drawn from one sample of a study of cytomegalovirus exposure and HLA in healthy donors. This table comes from immunoSEQ multiplex PCR, and its TCRdb copy is limited to in-frame clones, with some not included. The sample contains roughly 140,000 clones, about 86% of which appear only once. Sequencing used PBMCs. The receptors were gathered from a man aged 35 to 55 in good health and CMV-seropositive. Both conserved end residues are part of each CDR3. Fields, in order: J gene, V gene, CDR3 protein.

TRBJ2-7 TRBV19 CASLGQNSYEQYF
TRBJ2-5 TRBV15 CATSRVPGETQYF
TRBJ1-5 TRBV19 CASSLNNPGGQPQHF
TRBJ2-3 TRBV5-1 CASSLGTSGRASTDTQYF
TRBJ2-3 TRBV5-4 CASSLGAPGTDTQYF
TRBJ1-2 TRBV20-1 CSAGVGYTF
TRBJ2-7 TRBV15 CAISDRGRSYEQYF
TRBJ2-1 TRBV7-9 CASSFGTSGGYNEQFF
TRBJ2-7 TRBV28 CASSEGQRAEQYF
TRBJ1-6 TRBV9 CASSPQGAATNSPLHF
TRBJ1-5 TRBV6-1 CASGDRVWQPQHF
TRBJ2-7 TRBV30 CAWRPGHSPYEQYF
TRBJ1-5 TRBV6-1 CASSVSRNQPQHF
TRBJ1-1 TRBV28 CAITRGPGTEAFF
TRBJ2-6 TRBV7-3 CASSLWAAGANVLTF
TRBJ2-1 TRBV7-9 CASSPPDRANEQFF